This TCR beta chain derives from a study of blood T cell repertoires in COVID-19. From germline, CDR1 is MDHEN and CDR2 SYDVKM. Trimming cost V 6 bases and J 0 bases, with 15 bases left between them. The CDR3 sequence is 17 residues long. The table came from immunoSEQ multiplex PCR; TCRdb's copy has only in-frame clones and leaves some out. The sample holds around 170,000 clones, approximately 80% seen once. V and J are TRBV28 and TRBJ2-6; possibly TRBD1 for D (5 bases). The sequence was obtained from a woman aged 80 or over with acute or convalescent COVID-19. Sequenced input: peripheral blood. The CDR3 sequence: CASRLHRTFSGANVLTF. The CDR3 DNA reads TGTGCCAGCAGGCTTCACCGGACATTCTCTGGGGCCAACGTCCTGACTTTC. Full variable domain (rest looked up from reference TRBV28 and TRBJ2-6): DVKVTQSSRYLVKRTGEKVFLECVQDMDHENMFWYRQDPGLGLRLIYFSYDVKMKEKGDIPEGYSVSREKKERFSLILESASTNQTSMYLCASRLHRTFSGANVLTFGAGSRLTVL.